What follows are 20 T cell receptor beta chains derived from one specimen sequenced in a study of T cell repertoires in cytomegalovirus infection. Antigens for these TCRs are unknown. TCRdb recomputed calls from the reads with MiXCR, one row per CDR3 protein. The data contain roughly 700,000 distinct CDR3 sequences, roughly 36% of them singletons. The sequences come from cultured PBMCs, collected from culture after CMV antigen stimulation. These receptors were obtained from a human donor in good health (CMV status not recorded). Some clones in this sample may be carry-over from other donors' samples.

The CDR3 reads CASSQVGGREVGYEQYF. The CDR3 DNA is TGTGCCAGCAGCCAAGTAGGAGGGCGGGAAGTCGGCTACGAGCAGTACTTC. The chain carries TRBV3-1 and TRBJ2-7; tentative D call: TRBD2 (6 bases). CDR1 LGHDT and CDR2 YNNKEL come from the germline V gene (reference sequence). V was clipped by 1 base and J by 3 bases, with 19 bases between them. This CDR3 comprises 17 residues.

At least ten counts were recorded for this clonotype. The V gene is TRBV7-2, the J gene TRBJ1-5; D gene uncertain. With 4 bases removed from V and 2 bases from J, the gap between germline ends came to 15 bases. Germline V CDR1 and CDR2: SGHTA, FQGNSA. This CDR3 contains 16 residues. CDR3 nucleotide sequence: TGTGCCAGCAGCTCAATCGAGATAGTAGGCAATCAGCCCCAGCATTTT. Translated: CASSSIEIVGNQPQHF.

The V gene is TRBV18, the J gene TRBJ2-1; TRBD2 aligns across 9 bases. Germline CDR1 reads KGHSH; CDR2 reads LQKENI. Trimming at V came to 2 bases and at J to 4 bases, leaving 3 bases not matched to a gene. This CDR3 is 15 amino acids long. CDR3 sequence (DNA): TGTGCCAGCTCACCAACGGGACTAGCTTACAATGAGCAGTTCTTC. Translating it yields CASSPTGLAYNEQFF.

This chain uses TRBV19 with TRBJ1-2, with 7 bases that match TRBD1. This CDR3 spans 15 amino acids. V lost 6 bases to trimming and J lost 3 bases; unmatched junction nucleotides: 10. Germline CDR1 and CDR2: LNHDA and SQIVND (reference sequence). The DNA of the CDR3 is TGTGCCAGTAGCCCTCGGACAGGCAAATACTATGGCTACACCTTC. The encoded protein is CASSPRTGKYYGYTF.

This clonotype has only a few counts. The chain carries TRBV7-2 and TRBJ2-1, with D possibly being TRBD1 (6 bases). In germline, CDR1 is SGHTA, CDR2 FQGNSA. The CDR3 is 15 amino acids. Trimming removed 2 bases at V and 7 bases at J, with 15 bases between. The CDR3 coding sequence is TGTGCCAGCAGCTTAACGAGACAGAGGGGGAATGAGCAGTTCTTC. Translated: CASSLTRQRGNEQFF.

In regard to this clonotype: This sequence may be a read error, since a much larger clone differs from it by one base. The chain joins TRBV12-3 or TRBV12-4 to TRBJ2-1; the D gene is possibly TRBD1 (5 bases). This CDR3 contains 13 residues. Trimming took off 6 bases at V and 0 bases at J, with 6 bases between the two ends. The CDR3 DNA reads as TGTGCCAGCAGGGACAACTCCTACAATGAGCAGTTCTTC. Translating gives CASRDNSYNEQFF.

This chain uses TRBV20-1 with TRBJ2-5; TRBD2 aligns across 11 bases. V lost 5 bases to trimming and J lost 6 bases; unmatched junction nucleotides: 8. The CDR3 extends over 14 amino acids. In germline, CDR1 is DFQATT, CDR2 SNEGSKA (reference sequence). The CDR3: CSAGWASGGKTQYF. As DNA, the CDR3 is TGCAGTGCTGGTTGGGCTAGCGGGGGGAAGACCCAGTACTTC.

There are a few counts of this clonotype. The V gene is TRBV7-2, the J gene TRBJ2-3; no definite D call. CDR1 SGHTA and CDR2 FQGNSA come from the germline V gene. The CDR3 consists of 14 residues. V lost 5 bases, J lost 4 bases, and 13 bases lay in between. The CDR3 loop reads CASSPRVVADTQYF. Here the CDR3 DNA reads TGTGCCAGCAGCCCCCGGGTTGTAGCAGATACGCAGTATTTT.

The V gene is TRBV6-6, the J gene TRBJ2-4; TRBD1 might be the D (6 bases). V lost 6 bases to trimming and J lost 9 bases, with 12 bases between them. The CDR3 loop spans 12 amino acids. The germline V gene has CDR1 MNHNY and CDR2 SVGAGI (reference sequence). CDR3 bases: TGTGCCAGCAGATTGATAGGGGGCATTCAGTACTTC. Amino acid sequence: CASRLIGGIQYF.

This clonotype came up many times. The J gene is TRBJ2-1, the V gene TRBV7-2, with D tentatively TRBD2 (7 bases). The CDR3 sequence is 18 residues long. Germline CDR1 is SGHTA and CDR2 is FQGNSA. V dropped 2 bases and J dropped 7 bases, with 24 bases sitting between them. The CDR3 coding sequence is TGTGCCAGCAGCTTAATGGGAGCTGCGGGGGCCACAGGGAATGAGCAGTTCTTC. This sequence encodes CASSLMGAAGATGNEQFF.

The rearrangement joins TRBV5-8 to TRBJ1-1; D unclear. From germline, CDR1 is SGHTS and CDR2 YDEGEE. V lost 5 bases and J lost 4, with 12 bases in between. CDR3 length: 13 residues. Written as DNA, the CDR3 is TGTGCCAGCAGATCGGTCCGATTCACTGAAGCTTTCTTT. Amino acid sequence: CASRSVRFTEAFF.

This chain links TRBV7-7 with TRBJ1-3, with D tentatively TRBD1 (6 bases). V lost 5 bases and J lost 8, with 16 bases in between. CDR1 and CDR2 from the germline V gene are SSHAT and FNYEAQ (reference sequence). CDR3 length: 14 residues. The CDR3 reads CASSPLGGGDTIYF. CDR3 bases: TGTGCCAGCAGCCCACTTGGGGGGGGCGACACCATATATTTT.

J is TRBJ1-1 and V is TRBV27; D perhaps matches TRBD1 (6 bases). The V end lost 2 bases, the J end lost 1 base, and 14 bases lay between the germline ends. CDR1 MNHEY and CDR2 SMNVEV come from the germline V gene (reference sequence). CDR3 length: 16 residues. CDR3 sequence (DNA): TGTGCCAGCAGTTTACGGAACAGGGCCCCGAACACTGAAGCTTTCTTT. Protein: CASSLRNRAPNTEAFF.

This clonotype was observed a handful of times. The chain recombines TRBV2 with TRBJ2-3; 8 bases match TRBD2. Germline V gene data show CDR1 as SNHLY and CDR2 as FYNNEI. The CDR3 contains 15 residues. The V segment lost 6 bases and the J segment 3 bases; nucleotides outside the gene matches: 8. For the CDR3, the DNA is TGTGCCAGCAGCGATAGCGGGACCAGGACAGATACGCAGTATTTT. Translating it yields CASSDSGTRTDTQYF.

This clonotype has more than one count but fewer than ten. The chain joins TRBV7-2 to TRBJ2-3; D remains unclear. This CDR3 has 13 amino acids. V gave up 5 bases and J gave up 2 bases, with 8 bases separating them. Germline CDR1 and CDR2: SGHTA and FQGNSA. The CDR3 region has the DNA TGTGCCAGCAGCGCCCTTCACACAGATACGCAGTATTTT. This encodes CASSALHTDTQYF.

This chain links TRBV20-1 with TRBJ1-4; no firm D call. This CDR3 is built from 14 residues. V was pared by 5 bases and J by 4 bases, with 14 bases between. Germline V CDR1 and CDR2: DFQATT, SNEGSKA (reference sequence). The CDR3 loop is CSASHRLNNEKLFF. Here the CDR3 DNA reads TGCAGTGCTTCTCATCGGCTGAATAATGAAAAACTGTTTTTT.

This clonotype was counted a few times. This chain joins TRBV28 and TRBJ2-2, with 7 bases fitting TRBD2. This CDR3 has 14 amino acids. Germline V gives CDR1 MDHEN, CDR2 SYDVKM. Trimming took 3 bases from V and 6 from J; bases not matched to a gene: 4. This chain's CDR3 is CASSLGGQAGELFF. The CDR3 DNA reads TGTGCCAGCAGTTTGGGAGGGCAGGCCGGGGAGCTGTTTTTT.

The chain carries TRBV6-8 and TRBJ2-4, with D tentatively TRBD2 (5 bases). V was pared by 6 bases and J by 10 bases, with 10 bases between. Germline V gene sequence: CDR1 MNHGY, CDR2 SAAAGT. The CDR3 runs 11 residues. The CDR3 nucleotides read TGTGCCAGCAGACCACCGGGAATTCAGTACTTC. Protein sequence: CASRPPGIQYF.

The chain joins TRBV11-2 to TRBJ1-2; D is ambiguous. The V gene's germline CDR1 is SGHAT and CDR2 FQNNGV. Trimming removed 5 bases at V and 2 bases at J, with 21 bases between. The CDR3 loop spans 17 amino acids. CDR3 residues: CASSPGWSQAHNYGYTF. As DNA, the CDR3 is TGTGCCAGCAGCCCCGGGTGGAGTCAGGCCCACAACTATGGCTACACCTTC.

A few counts support this clonotype. The chain uses TRBV6-2 or TRBV6-3 and TRBJ1-5, with D uncertain. The CDR3 runs to 16 residues. V was trimmed by 8 bases and J by 6 bases, leaving 23 bases between them. In germline, CDR1 is MNHEY, CDR2 SVGEGT. The CDR3 here is CASPFFLSGLGQPQHF. In nucleotides, the CDR3 is TGTGCCAGCCCCTTCTTCTTATCCGGCTTAGGTCAGCCCCAGCATTTT.